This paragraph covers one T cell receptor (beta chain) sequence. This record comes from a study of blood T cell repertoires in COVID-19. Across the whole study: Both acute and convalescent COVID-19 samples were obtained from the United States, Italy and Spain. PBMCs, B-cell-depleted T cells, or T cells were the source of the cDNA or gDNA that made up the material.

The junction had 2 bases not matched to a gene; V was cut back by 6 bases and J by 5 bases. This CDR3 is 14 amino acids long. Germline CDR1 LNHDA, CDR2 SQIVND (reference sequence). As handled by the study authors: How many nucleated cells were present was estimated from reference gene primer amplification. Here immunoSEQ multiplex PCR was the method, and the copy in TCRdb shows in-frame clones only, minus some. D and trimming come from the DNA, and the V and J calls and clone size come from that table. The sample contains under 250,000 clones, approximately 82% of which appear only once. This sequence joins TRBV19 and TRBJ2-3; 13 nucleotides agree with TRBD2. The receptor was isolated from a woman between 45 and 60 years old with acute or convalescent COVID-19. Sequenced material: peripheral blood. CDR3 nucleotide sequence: TGTGCCAGTAGACTAGCGGGAGGGGTAGATACGCAGTATTTT. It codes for CASRLAGGVDTQYF.